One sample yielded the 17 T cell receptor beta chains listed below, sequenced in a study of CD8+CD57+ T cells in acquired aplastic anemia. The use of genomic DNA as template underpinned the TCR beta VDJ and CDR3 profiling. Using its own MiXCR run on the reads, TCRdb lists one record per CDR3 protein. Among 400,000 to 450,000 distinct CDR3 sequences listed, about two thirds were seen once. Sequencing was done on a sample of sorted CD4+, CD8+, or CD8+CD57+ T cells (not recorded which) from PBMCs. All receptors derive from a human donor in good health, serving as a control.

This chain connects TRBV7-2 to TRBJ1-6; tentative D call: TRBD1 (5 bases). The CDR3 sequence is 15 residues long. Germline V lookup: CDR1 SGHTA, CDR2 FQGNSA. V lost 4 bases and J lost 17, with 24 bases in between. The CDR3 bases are TGTGCCAGCAGCTCGACAGATCAAGAGACCCAGTACTTCCACTTT. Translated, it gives CASSSTDQETQYFHF.

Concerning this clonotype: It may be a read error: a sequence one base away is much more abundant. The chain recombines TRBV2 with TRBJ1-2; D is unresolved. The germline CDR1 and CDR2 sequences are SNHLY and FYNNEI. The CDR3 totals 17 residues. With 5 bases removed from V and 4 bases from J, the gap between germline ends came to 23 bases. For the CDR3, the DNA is TGTGCCAGCAGTCCACGGACGGATCTGAAGCAGCTCTATGGCTACACCTTC. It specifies CASSPRTDLKQLYGYTF. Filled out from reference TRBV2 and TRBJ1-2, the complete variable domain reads EPEVTQTPSHQVTQMGQEVILRCVPISNHLYFYWYRQILGQKVEFLVSFYNNEISEKSEIFDDQFSVERPDGSNFTLKIRSTKLEDSAMYFCASSPRTDLKQLYGYTFGSGTRLTVV.

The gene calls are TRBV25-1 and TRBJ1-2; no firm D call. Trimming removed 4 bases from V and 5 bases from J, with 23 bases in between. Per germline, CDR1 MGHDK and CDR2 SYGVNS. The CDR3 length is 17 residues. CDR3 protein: CASSVYKHSVSKYGYTF. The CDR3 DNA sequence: TGTGCCAGCAGTGTATATAAACACTCCGTATCGAAGTATGGCTACACCTTC.

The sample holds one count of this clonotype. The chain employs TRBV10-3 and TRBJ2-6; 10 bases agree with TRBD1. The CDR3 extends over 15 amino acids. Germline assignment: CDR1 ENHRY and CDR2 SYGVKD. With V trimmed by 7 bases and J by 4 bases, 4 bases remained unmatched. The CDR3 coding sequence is TGTGCCATCAAGGGGACAGGGGCAGGGGCCAACGTCCTGACTTTC. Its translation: CAIKGTGAGANVLTF.

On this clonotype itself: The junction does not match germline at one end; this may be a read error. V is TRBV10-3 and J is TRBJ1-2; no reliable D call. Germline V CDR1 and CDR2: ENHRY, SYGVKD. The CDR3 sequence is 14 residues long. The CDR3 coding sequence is TGTGCCATCAGTGAGCCCGACCGGCACTATGGTTACGCCTTC. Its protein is CAISEPDRHYGYAF.

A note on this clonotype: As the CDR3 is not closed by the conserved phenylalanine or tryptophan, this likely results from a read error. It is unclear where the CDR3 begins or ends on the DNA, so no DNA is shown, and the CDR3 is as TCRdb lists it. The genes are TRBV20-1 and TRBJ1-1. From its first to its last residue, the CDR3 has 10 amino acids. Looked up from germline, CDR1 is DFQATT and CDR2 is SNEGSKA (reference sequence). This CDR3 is CSASWVMDEL.

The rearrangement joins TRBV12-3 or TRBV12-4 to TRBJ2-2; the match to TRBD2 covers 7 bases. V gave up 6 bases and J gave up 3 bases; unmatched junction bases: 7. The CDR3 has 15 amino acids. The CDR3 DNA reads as TGTGCCAGCAGCCCCCGGGGGGTGGACACCGGGGAGCTGTTTTTT. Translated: CASSPRGVDTGELFF.

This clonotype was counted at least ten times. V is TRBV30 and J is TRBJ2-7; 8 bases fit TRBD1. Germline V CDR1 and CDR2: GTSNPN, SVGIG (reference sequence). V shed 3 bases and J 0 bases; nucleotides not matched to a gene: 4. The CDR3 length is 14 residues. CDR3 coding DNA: TGTGCCTGGAGAAGACAGGGGACCTCCTACGAGCAGTACTTC. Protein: CAWRRQGTSYEQYF.

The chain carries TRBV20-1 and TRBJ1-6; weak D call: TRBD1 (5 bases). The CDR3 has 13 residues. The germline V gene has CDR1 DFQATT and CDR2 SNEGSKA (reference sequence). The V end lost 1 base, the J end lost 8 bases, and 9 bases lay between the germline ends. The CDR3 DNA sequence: TGCAGTGCTAGAGGGCTCAGGGATTCACCCCTCCACTTT. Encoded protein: CSARGLRDSPLHF.

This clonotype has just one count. CDR3 protein: CASSETGAGNEQHFF. The CDR3 DNA sequence: TGTGCCAGCAGCGAAACGGGGGCCGGGAATGAGCAGCACTTTTTT. This rearrangement joins TRBV7-2 to TRBJ1-4; TRBD1 might be the D (6 bases). Germline V CDR1 and CDR2: SGHTA, FQGNSA. The V and J ends lost 5 bases and 17 bases respectively, with 27 bases between them. The CDR3 consists of 15 residues.

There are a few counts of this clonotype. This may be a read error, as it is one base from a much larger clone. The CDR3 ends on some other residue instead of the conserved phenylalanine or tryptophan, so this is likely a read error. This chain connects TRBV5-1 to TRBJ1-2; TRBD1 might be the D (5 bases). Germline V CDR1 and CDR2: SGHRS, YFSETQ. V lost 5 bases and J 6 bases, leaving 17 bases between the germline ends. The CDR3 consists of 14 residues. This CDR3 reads CASRYDRVLDGYTS. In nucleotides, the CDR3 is TGCGCCAGCAGATATGACAGAGTCCTCGATGGCTACACCTCC.

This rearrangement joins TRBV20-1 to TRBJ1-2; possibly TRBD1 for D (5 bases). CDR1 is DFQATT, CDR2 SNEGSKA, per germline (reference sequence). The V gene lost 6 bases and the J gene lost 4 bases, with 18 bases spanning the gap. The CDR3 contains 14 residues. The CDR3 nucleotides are TGCAGTGCGCGACTAGCGGGGGGAACCTATGGCTACACCTTC. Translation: CSARLAGGTYGYTF.

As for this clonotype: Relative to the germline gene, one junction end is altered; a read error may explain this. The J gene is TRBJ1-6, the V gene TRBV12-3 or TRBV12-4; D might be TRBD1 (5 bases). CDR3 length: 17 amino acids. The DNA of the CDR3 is TGCGCCAGCAGCGTACCCCCAGGGATTATCGACAATTCACCCCTCCACTTT. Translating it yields CASSVPPGIIDNSPLHF.

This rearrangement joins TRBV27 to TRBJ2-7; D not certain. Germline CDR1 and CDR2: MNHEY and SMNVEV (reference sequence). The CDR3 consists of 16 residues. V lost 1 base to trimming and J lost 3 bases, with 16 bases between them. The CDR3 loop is CASSLFVPSGGYEQYF. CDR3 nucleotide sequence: TGTGCCAGCAGTTTATTTGTCCCGTCAGGCGGCTACGAGCAGTACTTC.

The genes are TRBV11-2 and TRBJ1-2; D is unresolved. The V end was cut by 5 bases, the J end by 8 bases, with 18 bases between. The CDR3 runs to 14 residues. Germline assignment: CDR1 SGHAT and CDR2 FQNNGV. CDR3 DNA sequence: TGTGCCAGCAGCGTCTACGGAGCGGGTCGGGGCTACACCTTC. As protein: CASSVYGAGRGYTF.

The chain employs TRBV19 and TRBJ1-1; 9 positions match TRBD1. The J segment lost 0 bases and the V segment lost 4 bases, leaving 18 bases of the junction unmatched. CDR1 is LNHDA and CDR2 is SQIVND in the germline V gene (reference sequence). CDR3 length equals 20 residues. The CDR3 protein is CASSTETGGRTGELNTEAFF. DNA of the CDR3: TGTGCCAGTAGTACCGAGACAGGGGGTAGGACCGGGGAGCTGAACACTGAAGCTTTCTTT.

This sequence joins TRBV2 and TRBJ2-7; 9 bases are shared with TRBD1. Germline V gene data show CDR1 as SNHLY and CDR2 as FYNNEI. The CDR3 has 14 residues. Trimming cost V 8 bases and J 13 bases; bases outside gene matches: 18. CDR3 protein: CASCALLPGQGLYF. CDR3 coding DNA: TGTGCCAGCTGTGCATTACTGCCAGGACAGGGGCTCTACTTC.